This T cell receptor (beta chain) was captured by sequencing in a study of T cell changes during pregnancy in multiple sclerosis. This clone was recorded only once. Trimming took 0 bases from V and 6 from J, leaving 7 bases between them. Germline-derived CDR1 and CDR2 are LNHNV and YYDKDF (reference sequence). CDR3 length: 13 residues. Assay used: immunoSEQ multiplex PCR; TCRdb lists only in-frame clones, some missing. This sample has 70,000 to 85,000 clones, with under 95% found just once. This rearrangement joins TRBV15 to TRBJ2-3, with D unclear. The clonotype originates from a female donor with multiple sclerosis, enrolled in a pregnancy study. The material sequenced was peripheral blood, taken before pregnancy. For the CDR3, the DNA is TGTGCCACCAGCAGAGAGGTACGGGATACGCAGTATTTT. Translation gives CATSREVRDTQYF.